This T cell receptor beta chain derives from a study of T cells after posttransplantation cyclophosphamide. The V gene end was trimmed by 4 bases and the J gene end by 4 bases; junction bases not matched to a gene: 9. The CDR3 totals 15 residues. In germline, CDR1 is SGHRS, CDR2 YFSETQ. Broader study findings: Donor CD8+ memory clones often dominated recipient blood repertoires at later times.

Sequenced by immunoSEQ multiplex PCR; TCRdb stores in-frame clones only, minus some. The sample contains more than 20,000 clones, more than 75% of which appear only once. Of note for this clone: Its antigen is unknown.

The TCR was taken from a woman between 55 and 75 years old with a blood cancer, CMV-positive, and with a related stem cell donor. The chain employs TRBV5-1 and TRBJ2-3, with 7 nucleotides matching TRBD2. Material: PBMCs. The CDR3 sequence is CASSKEREKADTQYF. CDR3 DNA: TGCGCCAGCAGCAAAGAGCGGGAAAAGGCAGATACGCAGTATTTT.